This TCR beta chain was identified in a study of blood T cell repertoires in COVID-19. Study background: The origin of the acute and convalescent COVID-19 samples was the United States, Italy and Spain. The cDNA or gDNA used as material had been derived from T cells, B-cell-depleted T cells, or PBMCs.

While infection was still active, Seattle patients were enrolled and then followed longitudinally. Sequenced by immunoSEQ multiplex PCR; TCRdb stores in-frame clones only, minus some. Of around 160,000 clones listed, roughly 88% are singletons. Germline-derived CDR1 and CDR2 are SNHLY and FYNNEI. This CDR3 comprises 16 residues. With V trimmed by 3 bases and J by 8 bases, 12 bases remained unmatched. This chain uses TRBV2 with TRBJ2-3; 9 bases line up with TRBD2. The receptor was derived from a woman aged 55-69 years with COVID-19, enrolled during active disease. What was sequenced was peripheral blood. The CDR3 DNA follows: TGTGCCAGCAGTGAGACTAGCGGTTTCTCATCGGGTACGCAGTATTTT. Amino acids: CASSETSGFSSGTQYF.